The 16 T cell receptor beta chains below come from one sample, sequenced in a study of long-term antiretroviral therapy in people with HIV. Running of the v3.0 immunoSEQ assay took place at survey level. Assay used: immunoSEQ multiplex PCR; TCRdb lists only in-frame clones, some missing. The sample includes about 33,000 clones, approximately 96% of them seen just once. The material sequenced was unsorted PBMCs, taken approximately 6.6 years after starting antiretroviral therapy. Receptors were obtained from a man under 40 with HIV.

A single count supports this clone. The same CDR3 arises from other DNA sequences in this sample as well. This chain links TRBV9 with TRBJ1-3; D gene unclear. Trimming took 2 bases from V and 0 from J, leaving 6 bases between them. The CDR3 is 14 residues long. In germline, CDR1 is SGDLS, CDR2 YYNGEE. DNA of the CDR3: TGTGCCAGCAGCGTCGGCCTCTCTGGAAACACCATATATTTT. As protein: CASSVGLSGNTIYF.

This sequence joins TRBV5-4 and TRBJ1-2; 10 nucleotides agree with TRBD1. Germline assignment: CDR1 SGHNT and CDR2 YYREEE (reference sequence). There are 14 residues in the CDR3. The V gene end was trimmed by 4 bases and the J gene end by 7 bases; junction bases not matched to a gene: 7. CDR3: CASSKGQGLGGYTF. The CDR3 coding sequence is TGTGCCAGCAGCAAGGGACAGGGGTTGGGTGGCTACACCTTC.

The chain is built from TRBV7-2 and TRBJ1-4, with D possibly being TRBD1 (5 bases). Between the trimmed V and J ends, which lost 5 bases and 0 bases, there was a span of 10 bases. There are 15 residues in the CDR3. CDR1 is SGHTA and CDR2 is FQGNSA in the germline V gene. DNA of the CDR3: TGTGCCAGCAGCGAAGAAGGGGCAACTAATGAAAAACTGTTTTTT. Translation gives CASSEEGATNEKLFF. The variable domain in full, with the rest retrieved from reference TRBV7-2 and TRBJ1-4, is GAGVSQSPSNKVTEKGKDVELRCDPISGHTALYWYRQSLGQGLEFLIYFQGNSAPDKSGLPSDRFSAERTGGSVSTLTIQRTQQEDSAVYLCASSEEGATNEKLFFGSGTQLSVL.

The V gene is TRBV4-2, the J gene TRBJ1-5, with D unresolved. This CDR3 spans 16 amino acids. CDR1 and CDR2 (germline): LGHNA, YNFKEQ. Trimming left V 3 bases short and J 1 base short, with 13 bases between. CDR3 bases: TGTGCCAGCAGCCAGGAGGAAGCCCAGAGCAATCAGCCCCAGCATTTT. Protein sequence: CASSQEEAQSNQPQHF.

The chain recombines TRBV5-1 with TRBJ2-2; no reliable D call. Germline-derived CDR1 and CDR2 are SGHRS and YFSETQ. The CDR3 spans 13 residues. V shed 2 bases and J shed 4 bases, with 6 bases lying between them. Here the CDR3 reads CASSLEATGELFF. The CDR3 nucleotides read TGCGCCAGCAGCTTAGAGGCCACCGGGGAGCTGTTTTTT.

This rearrangement joins TRBV10-3 to TRBJ2-7; no clear D. Trimming removed 4 bases from V and 2 bases from J, with 9 bases in between. The CDR3 extends over 13 amino acids. Germline CDR1 is ENHRY and CDR2 is SYGVKD. CDR3 sequence reads: CAISAQRTYEQYF. Written as DNA, the CDR3 is TGTGCCATCAGTGCCCAGAGAACCTACGAGCAGTACTTC.

This rearrangement joins TRBV2 to TRBJ2-7, with D possibly being TRBD1 (6 bases). Germline CDR1 and CDR2: SNHLY and FYNNEI. The CDR3 length is 12 residues. V dropped 4 bases and J dropped 6 bases, with 10 bases sitting between them. The CDR3 region has the DNA TGTGCCAGCAGTGTTGGGGGCGGCGAGCAGTACTTC. Translating gives CASSVGGGEQYF.

V and J are TRBV10-3 and TRBJ2-7; 12 nucleotides line up with TRBD1. The J segment lost 4 bases and the V segment lost 8 bases, leaving 3 bases of the junction unmatched. The CDR3 covers 13 residues. Germline CDR1 reads ENHRY; CDR2 reads SYGVKD. The CDR3, as DNA: TGTGCCATCTGGGACAGGGGGCTATACGAGCAGTACTTC. Translated, it gives CAIWDRGLYEQYF.

V and J are TRBV7-3 and TRBJ2-1; 8 nucleotides align to TRBD2. V was pared by 5 bases and J by 6 bases, with 9 bases of the junction left unmatched. The CDR3 totals 15 residues. Looked up from germline, CDR1 is SGHTA and CDR2 is FQGTGA. Here the CDR3 reads CASSPAGAPGNEQFF. CDR3 DNA: TGTGCCAGCAGCCCAGCGGGGGCCCCGGGCAATGAGCAGTTCTTC.

J is TRBJ1-2 and V is TRBV19; D might be TRBD1 (6 bases). This CDR3 contains 15 residues. Germline lookup yields CDR1 LNHDA and CDR2 SQIVND (reference sequence). V was pared by 4 bases and J by 3 bases, with 15 bases between. Written as DNA, the CDR3 is TGTGCCAGTAGTAGGCGGCAGGGGAGAGACTATGGCTACACCTTC. Residues: CASSRRQGRDYGYTF.

The rearrangement links TRBV4-3 to TRBJ1-2; no definite D call. Germline values: CDR1 LGHNA, CDR2 YSLEER. The CDR3 is made up of 16 amino acids. The ends were cut back, 1 base at V and 4 bases at J, with 16 bases in the middle. CDR3 in amino acids: CASSQVARPPIYGYTF. The CDR3, as DNA: TGCGCCAGCAGCCAAGTGGCGCGTCCGCCGATCTATGGCTACACCTTC.

The V gene is TRBV4-3, the J gene TRBJ2-7; TRBD2 agrees at 11 bases. The CDR3 sequence is 15 residues long. In germline, CDR1 is LGHNA, CDR2 YSLEER. After removal of 3 bases from V and 2 bases from J, the junction contained 3 bases not matched to a gene. CDR3 bases: TGCGCCAGCAGCCAGTGGACTAGCGGGCCCTACGAGCAGTACTTC. It is translated as CASSQWTSGPYEQYF.

This sequence joins TRBV6-1 and TRBJ2-3; D unclear. Germline V lookup: CDR1 MNHNS, CDR2 SASEGT. This CDR3 comprises 12 residues. V shed 6 bases and J shed 3 bases, with 7 bases lying between them. The DNA of the CDR3 is TGTGCCAGCAGACTTGGGACAGATACGCAGTATTTT. Translating gives CASRLGTDTQYF.

The chain recombines TRBV12-5 with TRBJ2-1; 7 bases match TRBD2. After removal of 6 bases from V and 7 bases from J, the junction contained 6 bases not matched to a gene. CDR1 and CDR2 (germline): LGHNT, FRNRAP. The length of the CDR3 is 13 residues. CDR3 nucleotides: TGTGCTAGTGGGGGGAGGGTGGGAAATGAGCAGTTCTTC. Translation: CASGGRVGNEQFF.

This rearrangement joins TRBV28 to TRBJ1-3; D remains unclear. The CDR3 is 15 residues long. Germline V CDR1 and CDR2: MDHEN, SYDVKM. V was trimmed by 6 bases and J by 2 bases, leaving 14 bases between them. The CDR3 nucleotides are TGTGCCAGCAGCCCCCGTGACCAGCCTGGAAACACCATATATTTT. The encoded protein is CASSPRDQPGNTIYF.

The chain joins TRBV19 to TRBJ2-1; the D call may be TRBD1 or TRBD2 (6 bases each). Trimming took 7 bases from V and 4 from J, leaving 11 bases between them. The V gene's germline CDR1 is LNHDA and CDR2 SQIVND (reference sequence). This CDR3 has 13 residues. The DNA for the CDR3 is TGTGCCAGTAAGGGGGGCAGTTACAATGAGCAGTTCTTC. Protein: CASKGGSYNEQFF.